The 32 T cell receptor beta chains reported below all come from one sample, sequenced in a study of T cells in Graves' hyperthyroidism and ophthalmopathy. Amplification of TCR beta CDR3 regions was performed using RNA transcripts as template. In the first-round RT-PCR of the TCR CDR3, the HTBI primer set was used. From the multiplex PCR reads, TCRdb called clonotypes with MiXCR, one entry per CDR3 protein. Here the sample spans around 500,000 distinct CDR3 sequences, 20% to 25% being singletons. Sequences were obtained from blood. These receptors originate from a woman between 65 and 79 years old with Graves' ophthalmopathy.

This clonotype was recorded once. Given a much more abundant clone one base away, this may be a read error. The rearrangement uses TRBV29-1 and TRBJ2-5; TRBD2 is a possible D gene (5 bases). With 4 bases removed from V and 2 bases from J, the gap between germline ends came to 11 bases. Germline lookup yields CDR1 SQVTM and CDR2 ANQGSEA. The CDR3 is 13 residues long. CDR3 in amino acids: CSVGGAWQETQYF. The CDR3 DNA is TGCAGCGTTGGGGGAGCTTGGCAAGAGACCCAGTACTTC.

This clonotype came up a few times. The genes are TRBV5-1 and TRBJ1-1, with D possibly being TRBD1 (5 bases). The germline V gene encodes CDR1 SGHRS and CDR2 YFSETQ. The CDR3 loop spans 15 amino acids. V dropped 3 bases and J dropped 4 bases, with 16 bases sitting between them. The DNA of the CDR3 is TGCGCCAGCAGCTCGGCCCCCATTGGGGGCACTGAAGCTTTCTTT. It is translated as CASSSAPIGGTEAFF.

This clonotype was counted a few times. The V call is TRBV2, the J call TRBJ2-5; TRBD2 is a possible D gene (7 bases). The V and J ends lost 9 bases and 1 base respectively, with 15 bases between them. CDR3 length: 14 amino acids. CDR1 and CDR2 (germline): SNHLY, FYNNEI. Written as DNA, the CDR3 is TGTGCCAGTTTACAGGGAGGGGCCCAAGAGACCCAGTACTTC. Translation gives CASLQGGAQETQYF.

This clonotype was seen a few times. J is TRBJ1-3 and V is TRBV6-1, with 7 bases aligning to TRBD1. The germline V gene has CDR1 MNHNS and CDR2 SASEGT. J was trimmed by 3 bases and V by 5 bases; bases with no gene match: 10. The CDR3 runs 16 residues. The CDR3 nucleotides are TGTGCCAGCAGTCGCTATTCAGGACAGGTTGGAAACACCATATATTTT. This sequence encodes CASSRYSGQVGNTIYF.

This chain links TRBV10-2 with TRBJ2-5; 8 bases fit TRBD2. Germline values: CDR1 WSHSY, CDR2 SAAADI. V was pared by 3 bases and J by 7 bases, with 7 bases of the junction left unmatched. The CDR3 is 14 residues long. The CDR3 loop is CASSDMTREGTQYF. The CDR3 nucleotides read TGCGCCAGCAGTGACATGACACGGGAGGGGACCCAGTACTTC.

This chain links TRBV4-3 with TRBJ1-6, with a tentative D call TRBD1 (6 bases). Per the germline V gene, CDR1 is LGHNA and CDR2 is YSLEER. The CDR3 is made up of 15 amino acids. Trimming removed 0 bases at V and 3 bases at J, with 6 bases between. DNA of the CDR3: TGCGCCAGCAGCCAAGACAGGGGCTATAATTCACCCCTCCACTTT. It is translated as CASSQDRGYNSPLHF.

To note about this clonotype: A much bigger clone sits one base away, suggesting this may be a read error. V gene TRBV11-3 combines with J gene TRBJ2-1; 7 bases line up with TRBD1. This CDR3 region has 15 residues. Looked up from germline, CDR1 is SGHNT and CDR2 is YENEEA. V lost 2 bases and J lost 5; bases outside the gene matches: 6. This CDR3 is CASSLRQGAHNEQFF. CDR3 nucleotides: TGTGCCAGCAGCTTAAGACAGGGTGCCCACAATGAGCAGTTCTTC. The entire variable domain, with the rest obtained from reference TRBV11-3 and TRBJ2-1, is as follows: EAGVVQSPRYKIIEKKQPVAFWCNPISGHNTLYWYLQNLGQGPELLIRYENEEAVDDSQLPKDRFSAERLKGVDSTLKIQPAELGDSAVYLCASSLRQGAHNEQFFGPGTRLTVL.

This clonotype was counted many times. The rearrangement links TRBV7-8 to TRBJ2-3, with D perhaps TRBD2 (5 bases). The CDR3 consists of 16 residues. Germline V CDR1 and CDR2: SGHVS, FQNEAQ. Trimming took off 0 bases at V and 0 bases at J, with 10 bases between the two ends. The CDR3 region has the DNA TGTGCCAGCAGCTTAGCGCGTCGGGGTAGCACAGATACGCAGTATTTT. Translating it yields CASSLARRGSTDTQYF.

The V and J genes are TRBV9 and TRBJ2-6; possibly TRBD1 for D (5 bases). The germline V gene has CDR1 SGDLS and CDR2 YYNGEE. This CDR3 region has 18 residues. V was cut by 3 bases and J by 1 base, with 17 bases left in between. CDR3 in DNA: TGTGCCAGCAGCGCCTCAGGGTCATACGCTTCTGGGGCCAACGTCCTGACTTTC. Its translation is CASSASGSYASGANVLTF.

V is TRBV19 and J is TRBJ1-5, with D unresolved. CDR1 and CDR2 (germline): LNHDA, SQIVND (reference sequence). The CDR3 covers 14 residues. V lost 5 bases to trimming and J lost 0 bases, with 8 bases between them. The CDR3 reads CASSETASNQPQHF. CDR3 sequence (DNA): TGTGCCAGTAGTGAAACAGCTAGCAATCAGCCCCAGCATTTT.

This clonotype was seen a handful of times. The rearrangement links TRBV3-1 to TRBJ2-7; weak D call: TRBD2 (5 bases). Looked up from germline, CDR1 is LGHDT and CDR2 is YNNKEL (reference sequence). The ends were cut back, 5 bases at V and 0 bases at J, with 14 bases in the middle. CDR3 length: 15 residues. For the CDR3, the DNA is TGTGCCAGCAGCAACGAAGGACTTCACTCCTACGAGCAGTACTTC. This encodes CASSNEGLHSYEQYF.

A few counts support this clonotype. The genes are TRBV15 and TRBJ2-4, with TRBD2 matching over 7 bases. CDR1 is LNHNV and CDR2 is YYDKDF in the germline V gene (reference sequence). The CDR3 covers 15 residues. J gave up 5 bases and V 5 bases, and 9 bases lay outside the gene matches. DNA for the CDR3: TGTGCCACCAGCGTGAGTCCAGGGAGGGAAAACATTCAGTACTTC. Amino acid sequence: CATSVSPGRENIQYF.

This clonotype was counted between two and nine times. The chain couples TRBV19 to TRBJ2-2, with D hard to call. V dropped 3 bases and J dropped 6 bases, with 8 bases sitting between them. Germline lookup yields CDR1 LNHDA and CDR2 SQIVND (reference sequence). The CDR3 consists of 13 residues. The CDR3 spells CASSIGEAGELFF. The CDR3 bases are TGTGCCAGTAGTATTGGGGAAGCCGGGGAGCTGTTTTTT.

The rearrangement joins TRBV6-2 or TRBV6-3 to TRBJ1-5, with 7 bases that match TRBD1. CDR1 and CDR2 (germline): MNHEY, SVGEGT. This CDR3 contains 16 residues. The V segment lost 8 bases and the J segment 1 base; nucleotides outside the gene matches: 11. CDR3 in amino acids: CASPPQGQKSNQPQHF. DNA for the CDR3: TGTGCCAGCCCACCGCAGGGACAGAAGAGCAATCAGCCCCAGCATTTT.

This clonotype has only one observation. The J gene is TRBJ2-1, the V gene TRBV29-1; 11 bases are a match to TRBD2. The CDR3 spans 16 residues. V lost 1 base to trimming and J lost 7 bases; unmatched junction nucleotides: 9. CDR1 and CDR2 (germline): SQVTM, ANQGSEA. The chain's CDR3 is CSVEGVAGGGANEQFF. CDR3 nucleotide sequence: TGCAGCGTTGAAGGGGTAGCGGGAGGGGGGGCGAATGAGCAGTTCTTC.

This clonotype showed up just a few times. The chain joins TRBV7-2 to TRBJ2-3; D is possibly TRBD1 or TRBD2 (6 bases each). The CDR3 totals 15 residues. Germline loops: CDR1 SGHTA, CDR2 FQGNSA. V was trimmed by 5 bases and J by 6 bases, leaving 18 bases between them. The CDR3 is CASSPQTGGSDTQYF. The CDR3 DNA follows: TGTGCCAGCAGCCCACAGACAGGAGGGAGCGATACGCAGTATTTT.

This clonotype was observed at least ten times. This chain connects TRBV20-1 to TRBJ1-2; possible D gene TRBD1, 5 bases. This CDR3 is 14 amino acids long. V lost 6 bases, J lost 0 bases, and 14 bases lay in between. Germline V gives CDR1 DFQATT, CDR2 SNEGSKA (reference sequence). The CDR3 bases are TGCAGTGCGAGGTGGGGGGTGGCTAACTATGGCTACACCTTC. The encoded protein is CSARWGVANYGYTF.

The chain couples TRBV5-1 to TRBJ2-2; D might be TRBD2 (5 bases). CDR3 length: 15 amino acids. Trimming took off 5 bases at V and 5 bases at J, with 16 bases between the two ends. Germline lookup yields CDR1 SGHRS and CDR2 YFSETQ. The CDR3 DNA reads as TGCGCCAGCAGGGATCCCACTAGAATTACCGGGGAGCTGTTTTTT. This codes for CASRDPTRITGELFF.

The sample holds a few counts of this clonotype. This chain's CDR3 is CASNTGLGELFF. The CDR3 bases are TGTGCCAGCAACACAGGGTTGGGGGAGCTGTTTTTT. The rearrangement joins TRBV10-3 to TRBJ2-2; possibly TRBD1 for D (6 bases). Germline V gene lookup returns CDR1 ENHRY and CDR2 SYGVKD. This CDR3 comprises 12 residues. V was trimmed by 10 bases and J by 8 bases, leaving 14 bases between them.

The table lists this clonotype with a few counts. This chain connects TRBV12-3 or TRBV12-4 to TRBJ2-2; D is ambiguous. This CDR3 is built from 15 residues. V gave up 5 bases and J gave up 2 bases, with 12 bases separating them. The chain's CDR3 is CASSHPRGNTGELFF. The CDR3 bases are TGTGCCAGCAGTCACCCCCGTGGAAACACCGGGGAGCTGTTTTTT.

The V and J genes are TRBV19 and TRBJ1-3, with D unclear. The V and J ends lost 3 bases and 0 bases respectively, with 12 bases between them. CDR1 is LNHDA and CDR2 is SQIVND in the germline V gene (reference sequence). The CDR3 runs to 16 residues. CDR3 residues: CASSIEAGTSGNTIYF. CDR3 in DNA: TGTGCCAGTAGTATTGAGGCAGGTACCTCTGGAAACACCATATATTTT.

A few counts support this clonotype. V usage is TRBV29-1 and J usage is TRBJ2-7, with D perhaps TRBD1 or TRBD2 (6 bases each). This CDR3 is 13 amino acids long. In germline, CDR1 is SQVTM, CDR2 ANQGSEA. The V end was cut by 4 bases, the J end by 6 bases, with 16 bases between. CDR3 DNA: TGCAGCGTTGGGAGGGGGGATTCTCGCGAGCAGTACTTC. It codes for CSVGRGDSREQYF.

In its sample, this clonotype was seen a few times. V gene TRBV7-3 combines with J gene TRBJ2-3; no clear D. CDR3 length: 13 amino acids. Trimming stripped 2 bases from V and 4 bases from J, with 7 bases between. Germline CDR1 reads SGHTA; CDR2 reads FQGTGA. The chain's CDR3 is CASSLDGSDTQYF. In nucleotides, the CDR3 is TGTGCCAGCAGCTTAGACGGTTCAGATACGCAGTATTTT.

The chain couples TRBV5-1 to TRBJ1-2; possibly TRBD1 for D (5 bases). This CDR3 has 15 amino acids. Trimming cost V 3 bases and J 4 bases, with 16 bases left between them. In germline, CDR1 is SGHRS, CDR2 YFSETQ. CDR3 protein: CASSSTGSISYGYTF. DNA for the CDR3: TGCGCCAGCAGCTCAACAGGAAGTATAAGCTATGGCTACACCTTC.

This clonotype appeared many times. The chain has TRBV11-2 and TRBJ2-5; unclear D gene. The CDR3 has 15 residues. Trimming removed 1 base at V and 5 bases at J, with 14 bases between. CDR1 SGHAT and CDR2 FQNNGV come from the germline V gene. Written as DNA, the CDR3 is TGTGCCAGCAGCTTAGTGCCTCGACTCGGGGAGACCCAGTACTTC. It encodes CASSLVPRLGETQYF.

V and J are TRBV27 and TRBJ2-7; D ambiguous. This CDR3 has 16 amino acids. Germline values: CDR1 MNHEY, CDR2 SMNVEV (reference sequence). V lost 2 bases and J 1 base, leaving 15 bases between the germline ends. CDR3 nucleotide sequence: TGTGCCAGCAGTTTAAGGGCAGTGGGTTTTTCCTACGAGCAGTACTTC. Translation: CASSLRAVGFSYEQYF.

V usage is TRBV29-1 and J usage is TRBJ1-2, with D unresolved. The CDR3 runs to 12 residues. Germline V gives CDR1 SQVTM, CDR2 ANQGSEA. CDR3 DNA: TGCACTTCGTACAGATCCGACTATGGCTACACCTTC. Its translation: CTSYRSDYGYTF.

The CDR3 DNA reads as TGCGCCAGCAGCCTATTTCCAGCTAGCGGGAGGACTCGGAGCTCCTACAATGAGCAGTTCTTC. This gives the protein CASSLFPASGRTRSSYNEQFF. This chain joins TRBV5-1 and TRBJ2-1, with 11 bases fitting TRBD2. Germline lookup yields CDR1 SGHRS and CDR2 YFSETQ. J gave up 0 bases and V 4 bases, and 18 bases lay outside the gene matches. The CDR3 covers 21 residues.

This clonotype was seen a few times. A much larger clone lies a single base off, so this may be a read error. V and J are TRBV2 and TRBJ2-3, with a weak D call TRBD1 (5 bases). This CDR3 spans 12 amino acids. Deletions cut 7 bases from V and 3 bases from J, with 8 bases between. Germline loops: CDR1 SNHLY, CDR2 FYNNEI. This CDR3 is CASTPGTDTQYF. CDR3 coding DNA: TGTGCCAGCACCCCAGGGACAGATACGCAGTATTTT.

J is TRBJ1-6 and V is TRBV5-5; D is unresolved. Germline CDR1 reads SGHKS; CDR2 reads YYEKEE (reference sequence). The CDR3 spans 14 residues. V was cut by 4 bases and J by 10 bases, with 15 bases left in between. CDR3 nucleotide sequence: TGTGCCAGCAGCACCGCGTCCTCTAGGTCACCCCTCCACTTT. Its translation: CASSTASSRSPLHF.

The chain combines TRBV7-9 with TRBJ2-7; 10 bases align to TRBD2. With V trimmed by 5 bases and J by 3 bases, 7 bases remained unmatched. This CDR3 region has 15 residues. CDR1 is SEHNR and CDR2 is FQNEAQ in the germline V gene (reference sequence). This chain's CDR3 is CASSPDIAGGYEQYF. DNA for the CDR3: TGTGCCAGCAGCCCGGATATAGCGGGAGGCTACGAGCAGTACTTC.

This chain uses TRBV19 with TRBJ2-1, with 7 bases that match TRBD1. The trim removed 7 bases at V and 3 bases at J, leaving 6 bases unmatched. Germline V CDR1 and CDR2: LNHDA, SQIVND (reference sequence). The CDR3 length is 14 residues. The CDR3 is CASKQGSYYNEQFF. CDR3 sequence (DNA): TGTGCCAGTAAACAGGGGTCATACTACAATGAGCAGTTCTTC.